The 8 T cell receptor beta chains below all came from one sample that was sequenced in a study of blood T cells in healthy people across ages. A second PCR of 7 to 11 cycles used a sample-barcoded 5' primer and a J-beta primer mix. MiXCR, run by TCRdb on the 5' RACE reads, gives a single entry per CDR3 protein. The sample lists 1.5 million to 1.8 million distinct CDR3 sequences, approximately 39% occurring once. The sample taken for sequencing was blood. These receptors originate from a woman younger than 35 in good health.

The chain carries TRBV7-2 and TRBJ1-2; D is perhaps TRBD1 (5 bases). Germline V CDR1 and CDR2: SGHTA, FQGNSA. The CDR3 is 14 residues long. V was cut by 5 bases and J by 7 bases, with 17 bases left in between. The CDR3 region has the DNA TGTGCCAGCAGCATCAGAGAGGGGCTCAGTGGCTACACCTTC. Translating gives CASSIREGLSGYTF.

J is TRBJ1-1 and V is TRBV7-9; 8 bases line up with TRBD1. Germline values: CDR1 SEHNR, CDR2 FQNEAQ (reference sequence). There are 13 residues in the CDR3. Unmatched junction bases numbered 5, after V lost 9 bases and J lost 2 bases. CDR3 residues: CASLQGANTEAFF. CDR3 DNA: TGTGCCAGTCTGCAGGGGGCAAACACTGAAGCTTTCTTT.

Here the CDR3 DNA reads TGTGCCTTCTTCGACAGGGGAAAGGACAACTATGGCTACACCTTC. It yields the protein CAFFDRGKDNYGYTF. The chain carries TRBV30 and TRBJ1-2, with 8 positions matching TRBD1. In germline, CDR1 is GTSNPN, CDR2 SVGIG (reference sequence). CDR3 size: 15 residues. The V gene end was trimmed by 7 bases and the J gene end by 2 bases; junction bases not matched to a gene: 12.

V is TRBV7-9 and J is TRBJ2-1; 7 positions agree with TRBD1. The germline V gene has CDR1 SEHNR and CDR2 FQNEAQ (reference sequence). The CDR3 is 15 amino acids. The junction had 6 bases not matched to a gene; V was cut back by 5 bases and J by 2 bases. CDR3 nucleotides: TGTGCCAGCAGCGTCCGGGACAGACCCTACAATGAGCAGTTCTTC. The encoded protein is CASSVRDRPYNEQFF.

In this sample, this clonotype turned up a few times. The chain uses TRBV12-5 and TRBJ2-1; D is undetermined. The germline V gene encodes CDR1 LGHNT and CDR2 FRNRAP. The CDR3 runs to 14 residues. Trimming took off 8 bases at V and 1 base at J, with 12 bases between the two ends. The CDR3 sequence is CASLPQPSYNEQFF. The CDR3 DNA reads TGTGCTAGTCTCCCGCAACCGTCCTACAATGAGCAGTTCTTC.

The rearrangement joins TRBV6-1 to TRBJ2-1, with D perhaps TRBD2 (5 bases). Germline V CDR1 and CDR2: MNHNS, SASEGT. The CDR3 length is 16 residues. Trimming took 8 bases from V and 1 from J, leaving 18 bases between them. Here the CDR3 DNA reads TGTGCCAGCCTTTTCGGACTTCGTCAATCCTACAATGAGCAGTTCTTC. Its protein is CASLFGLRQSYNEQFF.

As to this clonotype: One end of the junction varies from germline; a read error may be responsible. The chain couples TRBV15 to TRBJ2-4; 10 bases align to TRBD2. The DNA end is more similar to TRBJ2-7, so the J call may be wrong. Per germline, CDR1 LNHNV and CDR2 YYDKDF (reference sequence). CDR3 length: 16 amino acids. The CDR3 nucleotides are TGTGCCACCAGCCGAGAGGGGCTAGCGGGGGTACGCGAGCAGTACTTC. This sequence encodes CATSREGLAGVREQYF.

CDR3: CASSFWAQPQHF. DNA of the CDR3: TGTGCCAGCAGTTTTTGGGCCCAGCCCCAGCATTTT. V and J are TRBV28 and TRBJ1-5; D not certain. The germline V gene encodes CDR1 MDHEN and CDR2 SYDVKM. The V and J ends lost 3 bases and 7 bases respectively, with 7 bases between them. The length of the CDR3 is 12 residues.